This is a list of T cell receptor beta chains from one sample in a study of CD8 T cells in ankylosing spondylitis. TCRdb used MiXCR to reprocess the 5' RACE reads, holding one entry per CDR3 protein. The table includes approximately 140,000 distinct CDR3 sequences, approximately 10% detected once. Sequenced material: blood, either unsorted or a sorted T cell fraction (not recorded which). The origin of the receptors is a male donor with ankylosing spondylitis or in good health (not recorded which). Each CDR3 is given without its conserved first and last residue. Each record gives: J gene, V gene, CDR3 protein.

TRBJ2-1,TRBV11-2,ASRRTTGSEQF
TRBJ2-5,TRBV29-1,SVDRLAGQQETQY
TRBJ2-7,TRBV20-1,SASPSGSFHEQY
TRBJ2-7,TRBV20-1,SARDPGAGSPYEQY
TRBJ2-5,TRBV24-1,ATSEVLNRGDQETQY
TRBJ2-1,TRBV5-4,ASSRTGGDEQF
TRBJ2-3,TRBV4-3,ASSQDVPGAVDTQY
TRBJ2-7,TRBV4-2,ASSQDPMGLDPYEQY
TRBJ2-1,TRBV25-1,ASSSSGIGGYNEQF
TRBJ2-3,TRBV7-2,ASSSGTVQY
TRBJ2-1,TRBV12-3/TRBV12-4,ASSSDFRAESNEQF
TRBJ2-2,TRBV15,ATDLRGTSGTGELF
TRBJ1-5,TRBV2,AGQKVPDQPQH
TRBJ2-1,TRBV20-1,SATHGTSGSYEQF
TRBJ1-4,TRBV15,ATSRDGGPSEKLF
TRBJ2-2,TRBV7-3,ASSPMTQFTGELF
TRBJ2-5,TRBV20-1,SATGLAWKTQY
TRBJ2-1,TRBV7-2,ASSPFGDRVGVEQF
TRBJ2-4,TRBV20-1,SARSSSGRNSQY
TRBJ2-7,TRBV7-2,ASSLMGRLEY
TRBJ1-5,TRBV5-1,ARGAGNQPQH
TRBJ2-5,TRBV7-2,ASSAGTSGPQETQY
TRBJ1-5,TRBV12-3/TRBV12-4,ASSDWDGFNQPQH
TRBJ2-2,TRBV5-6,ASSLDAGENTGELF
TRBJ2-3,TRBV7-2,ASSFLAGGPDTQY
TRBJ2-5,TRBV5-6,ASSLERVETQY
TRBJ1-2,TRBV24-1,ANSGQGRPT
TRBJ2-7,TRBV20-1,STTGAIYEQY
TRBJ2-2,TRBV12-3/TRBV12-4,ASRAWGRGELF
TRBJ2-1,TRBV20-1,SPTNGYNEQF
TRBJ2-5,TRBV20-1,SASTSGREEETQY
TRBJ2-1,TRBV4-2,ASSQDVLAGGMSSYNEQF
TRBJ2-3,TRBV10-3,AISDLTTEASDTQY
TRBJ2-3,TRBV20-1,SARDPSGRRTDTQY
TRBJ2-1,TRBV29-1,SVSRDTYNEQF
TRBJ2-7,TRBV20-1,SASPILAGDREQY
TRBJ2-3,TRBV14,ASSQDTGRFLTDTQY
TRBJ2-7,TRBV29-1,SVGMGGSYEQY
TRBJ2-5,TRBV2,ATRSYAFQETQY
TRBJ2-1,TRBV20-1,SATPLRRGMYNEQF